The 20 T cell receptor beta chains reported below all come from one sample, sequenced in a study of blood T cell repertoires in COVID-19. The protocol was immunoSEQ multiplex PCR, while the TCRdb copy is restricted to in-frame clones and leaves out a portion. Of fewer than 45,000 clones in the sample, 74% were seen once. Sequencing was performed on peripheral blood. The receptor source for this set is an older man with COVID-19, enrolled during active disease.

The rearrangement uses TRBV18 and TRBJ2-4, with 9 bases that match TRBD1. CDR1 is KGHSH and CDR2 is LQKENI in the germline V gene. This CDR3 contains 18 residues. V trimming: 3 bases; J trimming: 2 bases; junction bases outside the gene matches: 11. In DNA form, the CDR3 reads TGTGCCAGCTCACCCCCTTCCGGGACAGGGTGGACCAAAAACATTCAGTACTTC. Amino acid sequence: CASSPPSGTGWTKNIQYF.

This clone was observed a handful of times. V usage is TRBV27 and J usage is TRBJ2-5, with 9 bases lining up with TRBD1. Per the germline V gene, CDR1 is MNHEY and CDR2 is SMNVEV (reference sequence). The CDR3 loop spans 16 amino acids. The trim removed 2 bases at V and 0 bases at J, leaving 4 bases unmatched. The CDR3 sequence: CASSLRTGAYQETQYF. The CDR3 bases are TGTGCCAGCAGTTTAAGGACAGGGGCTTACCAAGAGACCCAGTACTTC.

V and J are TRBV5-5 and TRBJ2-7; 7 nucleotides agree with TRBD1. The ends lost 4 bases at V and 3 bases at J; junction bases unmatched: 4. The germline V gene has CDR1 SGHKS and CDR2 YYEKEE (reference sequence). The CDR3 runs 13 residues. The CDR3 sequence: CASSPTGLYEQYF. DNA of the CDR3: TGTGCCAGCAGCCCGACAGGGCTCTACGAGCAGTACTTC.

This clone showed up just once. V and J are TRBV6-5 and TRBJ2-1; TRBD2 agrees at 10 bases. Germline V gene sequence: CDR1 MNHEY, CDR2 SVGAGI. The V segment lost 5 bases and the J segment 4 bases; nucleotides outside the gene matches: 5. This CDR3 region has 15 residues. Here the CDR3 DNA reads TGTGCCAGCAGTCTAGGACTAGCGGCTTACAATGAGCAGTTCTTC. This gives the protein CASSLGLAAYNEQFF.

The chain joins TRBV12-3 or TRBV12-4 to TRBJ1-1; D is perhaps TRBD1 (6 bases). This CDR3 spans 13 amino acids. Trimming shortened V by 4 bases and J by 4 bases, and 10 bases separated the two germline ends. The CDR3 reads CASSYGGLTEAFF. The CDR3 DNA is TGTGCCAGCAGTTACGGGGGGCTCACTGAAGCTTTCTTT.

The CDR3 DNA follows: TGCGCCAGCACCACGGGACTAGCGAAAGAAGAGACCCAGTACTTC. Protein product: CASTTGLAKEETQYF. This sequence joins TRBV5-1 and TRBJ2-5; 10 bases are shared with TRBD2. The CDR3 contains 15 residues. V was pared by 6 bases and J by 3 bases, with 8 bases of the junction left unmatched. Germline CDR1 reads SGHRS; CDR2 reads YFSETQ.

This chain links TRBV20-1 with TRBJ1-6, with D maybe TRBD1 (5 bases). Trimming shortened V by 4 bases and J by 17 bases, and 15 bases separated the two germline ends. The CDR3 is 11 amino acids. CDR1 and CDR2 from the germline V gene are DFQATT and SNEGSKA (reference sequence). DNA of the CDR3: TGCAGTGCTAAACTCGGAGACAGTGTCCACTTT. Its protein is CSAKLGDSVHF.

V gene TRBV5-6 combines with J gene TRBJ1-6; D call uncertain. The length of the CDR3 is 14 residues. V was clipped by 4 bases and J by 6 bases, with 11 bases between them. Per germline, CDR1 SGHDT and CDR2 YYEEEE. The CDR3 sequence: CASSDTVFNSPLHF. The CDR3 coding sequence is TGTGCCAGCAGCGACACAGTGTTTAATTCACCCCTCCACTTT.

This clone was picked up a small number of times. Written as DNA, the CDR3 is TGTGCCAGCAGTGAAGCGGGGGGGCGCAGGCTCTCCTACGAGCAGTACTTC. The encoded protein is CASSEAGGRRLSYEQYF. V is TRBV2 and J is TRBJ2-7, with a possible D match to TRBD2 (7 bases). Germline V gene lookup returns CDR1 SNHLY and CDR2 FYNNEI. The V end lost 0 bases, the J end lost 0 bases, and 15 bases lay between the germline ends. CDR3 size: 17 residues.

The rearrangement joins TRBV16 to TRBJ1-1; possibly TRBD1 for D (5 bases). V was cut by 0 bases and J by 8 bases, with 13 bases left in between. The CDR3 sequence is 14 residues long. From germline, CDR1 is KGHSY and CDR2 FQNENV. CDR3 bases: TGTGCCAGCAGCCAATCGCGTCCCCGGGGGGAAGCTTTCTTT. Amino acids: CASSQSRPRGEAFF.

The chain employs TRBV27 and TRBJ2-1; 10 bases align to TRBD2. The CDR3 covers 15 residues. Germline CDR1 and CDR2: MNHEY and SMNVEV (reference sequence). J was trimmed by 15 bases and V by 6 bases; bases with no gene match: 17. The CDR3, as DNA: TGTGCCAGCAGGGCTACAGGGGCTAGCGGGAGCCCCGGGTTCTTC. This codes for CASRATGASGSPGFF.

CDR3 nucleotide sequence: TGCAGTGCTAGTATCGGGAATGAAAAACTGTTTTTT. Translating gives CSASIGNEKLFF. The rearrangement links TRBV20-1 to TRBJ1-4; D remains unclear. Trimming stripped 3 bases from V and 5 bases from J, with 7 bases between. The germline V gene has CDR1 DFQATT and CDR2 SNEGSKA (reference sequence). The CDR3 totals 12 residues.

The V and J genes are TRBV6-6 and TRBJ1-6, with D perhaps matching TRBD1 (6 bases). CDR1 is MNHNY, CDR2 SVGAGI, per germline (reference sequence). The CDR3 totals 15 residues. With 6 bases removed from V and 5 bases from J, the gap between germline ends came to 14 bases. The CDR3, as DNA: TGTGCCAGCAGGTTTCAGGGGCTCGATAATTCACCCCTCCACTTT. Translating it yields CASRFQGLDNSPLHF.

The rearrangement links TRBV6-5 to TRBJ2-7, with 8 bases lining up with TRBD2. Germline V CDR1 and CDR2: MNHEY, SVGAGI. The V segment lost 7 bases and the J segment 1 base; nucleotides outside the gene matches: 6. CDR3 size: 14 residues. The CDR3 loop is CASTMSSGSYEQYF. CDR3 nucleotide sequence: TGTGCCAGCACGATGTCTAGCGGGTCCTACGAGCAGTACTTC.

The chain employs TRBV5-4 and TRBJ2-2, with TRBD2 identical over 8 bases. V dropped 1 base and J dropped 2; count of bases not matched to a gene: 4. Germline V gene sequence: CDR1 SGHNT, CDR2 YYREEE (reference sequence). The CDR3 is made up of 16 amino acids. The CDR3 DNA is TGTGCCAGCAGCTTGCCCGGGAGGGGAAACACCGGGGAGCTGTTTTTT. Protein: CASSLPGRGNTGELFF.

V is TRBV7-3 and J is TRBJ2-1; TRBD1 is a possible D gene (5 bases). The CDR3 is 14 amino acids. CDR1 SGHTA and CDR2 FQGTGA come from the germline V gene. V gave up 2 bases and J gave up 8 bases, with 13 bases separating them. The CDR3 protein is CASSLLVGAHEQFF. The CDR3 region has the DNA TGTGCCAGCAGCTTATTAGTTGGGGCGCATGAGCAGTTCTTC.

The chain uses TRBV18 and TRBJ1-2, with D possibly matching TRBD1 (5 bases). Germline-derived CDR1 and CDR2 are KGHSH and LQKENI. The CDR3 loop spans 18 amino acids. Trimming shortened V by 3 bases and J by 0 bases, and 20 bases separated the two germline ends. The CDR3 reads CASSPLDLGDSANYGYTF. The CDR3 DNA follows: TGTGCCAGCTCACCCCTGGATTTAGGGGACTCTGCTAACTATGGCTACACCTTC. Combining the CDR3 with reference TRBV18 and TRBJ1-2 gives the whole variable domain NAGVMQNPRHLVRRRGQEARLRCSPMKGHSHVYWYRQLPEEGLKFMVYLQKENIIDESGMPKERFSAEFPKEGPSILRIQQVVRGDSAAYFCASSPLDLGDSANYGYTFGSGTRLTVV.

The chain uses TRBV5-1 and TRBJ1-1, with D possibly matching TRBD1 (6 bases). Germline V CDR1 and CDR2: SGHRS, YFSETQ. V shed 7 bases and J shed 3 bases, with 16 bases lying between them. The CDR3 extends over 14 amino acids. CDR3 residues: CASARWGRDTEAFF. In nucleotides, the CDR3 is TGCGCCAGCGCCCGGTGGGGGCGGGACACTGAAGCTTTCTTT. Full variable domain (missing parts from reference TRBV5-1 and TRBJ1-1): KAGVTQTPRYLIKTRGQQVTLSCSPISGHRSVSWYQQTPGQGLQFLFEYFSETQRNKGNFPGRFSGRQFSNSRSEMNVSTLELGDSALYLCASARWGRDTEAFFGQGTRLTVV.

This sequence joins TRBV29-1 and TRBJ2-7; 12 nucleotides line up with TRBD1. The CDR3 runs to 14 residues. Germline V lookup: CDR1 SQVTM, CDR2 ANQGSEA. J was trimmed by 3 bases and V by 4 bases; bases with no gene match: 4. The CDR3 is CSVGGTGGIYEQYF. CDR3 DNA sequence: TGCAGCGTTGGCGGGACAGGGGGCATCTACGAGCAGTACTTC.

This clone was observed a handful of times. The chain links TRBV5-1 to TRBJ1-3, with D possibly TRBD1 on 5 matching bases. Trimming left V 5 bases short and J 8 bases short, with 14 bases between. Germline V gene lookup returns CDR1 SGHRS and CDR2 YFSETQ. There are 13 residues in the CDR3. For the CDR3, the DNA is TGCGCCAGCAGGGCGGTAATAGGGGACACCATATATTTT. Encoded protein: CASRAVIGDTIYF.